These 14 T cell receptor beta chains were all obtained from the same sample, sequenced in a study of shared clonotypes between healthy human individuals (dated by TCRdb to about 2020). Receptor libraries were prepared by the immunoSEQ multiplex PCR assay. The clones in this table, taken by TCRdb from immuneACCESS, are in-frame only. Not every clone is retained; where verified, under half of the shortfall comes from an unresolved V gene, and the cause of the rest is unknown. The sample contains 2 million to 2.5 million clones, approximately 93% of them found a single time. The ten most abundant clones make up 0.39% of the sample. Material: naive CD4+ T cells from PBMCs. The cell subset or site label on this specimen signifies: CD45RA+ positively selected. These TCRs come from a man younger than 35 in good health. Some clones in this sample may be carry-over from other donors' samples.

The CDR3 reads CASRMRGLPYEQYF. DNA for the CDR3: TGTGCCAGCCGTATGCGGGGCCTACCCTACGAGCAGTACTTC. The J gene is TRBJ2-7, the V gene TRBV6-5; D might be TRBD2 (6 bases). The CDR3 totals 14 residues. Germline V gives CDR1 MNHEY, CDR2 SVGAGI. V was trimmed by 8 bases and J by 2 bases, leaving 16 bases between them.

The count of this clone is one. The chain couples TRBV7-2 to TRBJ1-6, with TRBD1 identical over 8 bases. Germline loops: CDR1 SGHTA, CDR2 FQGNSA. There are 13 residues in the CDR3. Trimming took 5 bases from V and 9 from J; bases not matched to a gene: 3. CDR3 amino acids: CASSLDRGSPLHF. The CDR3 coding sequence is TGTGCCAGCAGCCTCGACAGGGGTTCACCCCTCCACTTT.

This chain links TRBV28 with TRBJ1-5; D is unclear. Trimming cost V 2 bases and J 7 bases, with 18 bases left between them. CDR1 is MDHEN and CDR2 is SYDVKM in the germline V gene. The length of the CDR3 is 16 residues. The CDR3 here is CASSLVVTRREQPQHF. The DNA for the CDR3 is TGTGCCAGCAGTTTAGTTGTAACGCGGAGGGAACAGCCCCAGCATTTT.

This clone appeared once. The chain joins TRBV23-1 to TRBJ2-3; 14 nucleotides line up with TRBD2. TRBV23-1 is sorted into the ORF group, with uncertain function. The CDR3 runs 17 residues. Trimming took 4 bases from V and 4 from J; bases not matched to a gene: 7. The chain's CDR3 is CASSRRLAGGLADTQYF. Written as DNA, the CDR3 is TGCGCCAGCAGTCGCCGACTAGCGGGAGGGCTCGCAGATACGCAGTATTTT.

The V gene is TRBV10-3, the J gene TRBJ2-3, with 10 nucleotides matching TRBD2. The CDR3 has 16 amino acids. CDR1 is ENHRY, CDR2 SYGVKD, per germline. The junction had 8 bases not matched to a gene; V was cut back by 6 bases and J by 2 bases. CDR3 nucleotide sequence: TGTGCCATCAGAACGGGACTAGCGAGTGACACAGATACGCAGTATTTT. It encodes CAIRTGLASDTDTQYF.

The J gene is TRBJ1-1, the V gene TRBV30; tentative D call: TRBD1 (5 bases). The CDR3 length is 13 residues. The germline CDR1 and CDR2 sequences are GTSNPN and SVGIG (reference sequence). V lost 3 bases to trimming and J lost 5 bases, with 13 bases between them. The CDR3 DNA reads TGTGCCTGGAGGCCCTGGGAGGGGACTGAAGCTTTCTTT. Translation: CAWRPWEGTEAFF.

The DNA for the CDR3 is TGCAGCGTTGAACCACAGGGTAACAATGAGCAGTTCTTC. Translated: CSVEPQGNNEQFF. The rearrangement uses TRBV29-1 and TRBJ2-1; tentatively, D is TRBD1 (6 bases). The germline V and J ends were trimmed by 2 bases and 5 bases, with 10 bases remaining between them. Germline V gene lookup returns CDR1 SQVTM and CDR2 ANQGSEA. There are 13 residues in the CDR3.

With respect to this clone: The same CDR3 is also encoded by other DNA sequences in this sample. The CDR3 nucleotides read TGTGCCAGCAGCTTAACCGGTCGAGGAGAGACCCAGTACTTC. Translation: CASSLTGRGETQYF. The rearrangement links TRBV7-3 to TRBJ2-5; no reliable D call. This CDR3 contains 14 residues. Deletions cut 0 bases from V and 4 bases from J, with 9 bases between. Germline CDR1 reads SGHTA; CDR2 reads FQGTGA.

The chain has TRBV19 and TRBJ2-5; 7 bases match TRBD2. CDR3 length: 15 residues. In germline, CDR1 is LNHDA, CDR2 SQIVND (reference sequence). V lost 4 bases, J lost 2 bases, and 7 bases stayed unmatched. As DNA, the CDR3 is TGTGCCAGTAGTAGGGCTAGCGGTCGACAAGAGACCCAGTACTTC. Translated: CASSRASGRQETQYF. The full variable domain, completed using reference TRBV19 and TRBJ2-5, is DGGITQSPKYLFRKEGQNVTLSCEQNLNHDAMYWYRQDPGQGLRLIYYSQIVNDFQKGDIAEGYSVSREKKESFPLTVTSAQKNPTAFYLCASSRASGRQETQYFGPGTRLLVL.

The rearrangement joins TRBV28 to TRBJ2-7; D is unclear. The CDR3 is made up of 15 amino acids. The germline CDR1 and CDR2 sequences are MDHEN and SYDVKM. The V gene lost 0 bases and the J gene lost 0 bases, with 9 bases spanning the gap. CDR3 in amino acids: CASSLWGRYSYEQYF. The CDR3 DNA follows: TGTGCCAGCAGTTTATGGGGCCGATACTCCTACGAGCAGTACTTC.

The rearrangement uses TRBV30 and TRBJ2-1, with TRBD2 matching 11 bases. The CDR3 runs 14 residues. V was clipped by 3 bases and J by 5 bases; unmatched bases: 3. In germline, CDR1 is GTSNPN, CDR2 SVGIG (reference sequence). CDR3 bases: TGTGCCTGGAGGGGACTAGCGGTGAACAATGAGCAGTTCTTC. Amino acids: CAWRGLAVNNEQFF.

The V gene is TRBV5-1, the J gene TRBJ2-7; D is perhaps TRBD2 (6 bases). The V gene lost 4 bases and the J gene lost 7 bases, with 18 bases spanning the gap. Germline assignment: CDR1 SGHRS and CDR2 YFSETQ. CDR3 length: 14 amino acids. CDR3 sequence (DNA): TGCGCCAGCAGCCTCGCCGGGACTTTAAGTGAGCAGTACTTC. Its translation is CASSLAGTLSEQYF.

Points on this clone: Different DNA sequences within this sample yield the same CDR3. This rearrangement joins TRBV6-5 to TRBJ2-7; D is ambiguous. The germline CDR1 and CDR2 sequences are MNHEY and SVGAGI. Trimming cost V 3 bases and J 7 bases, with 10 bases left between them. The CDR3 extends over 12 amino acids. This CDR3 is CASSYRGSEQYF. The DNA of the CDR3 is TGTGCCAGCAGTTATAGAGGTTCAGAGCAGTACTTC.

The J gene is TRBJ2-4, the V gene TRBV5-8, with 9 bases fitting TRBD2. Germline CDR1 and CDR2: SGHTS and YDEGEE. The CDR3 has 16 residues. V dropped 4 bases and J dropped 5; count of bases not matched to a gene: 10. CDR3 sequence (DNA): TGTGCCAGCAGCCGGACCTCTAGCGGGATACAAAACATTCAGTACTTC. The encoded protein is CASSRTSSGIQNIQYF.